This T cell receptor beta chain derives from a study of Tregs in tolerant kidney transplant recipients. TCRdb's table, derived via immunoSEQ multiplex PCR, lists solely in-frame clones and lacks some. The table shows 60,000 to 65,000 clones, with more than 95% occurring only once. CDR1 is MDHEN and CDR2 is SYDVKM in the germline V gene. The CDR3 is 14 residues long. Unmatched junction bases numbered 9, after V lost 7 bases and J lost 8 bases. Thawed PBMCs were rested overnight at 37°C with around 200 IU/ml IL-2 before regulatory T cell sorting. This chain joins TRBV28 and TRBJ1-2; 11 bases fit TRBD1. This specimen was Tregs from blood, taken before the transplant. This TCR came from a human donor who received a combined kidney and bone marrow transplant. CDR3 DNA: TGTGCCAGCACCTTATTGGACAGGGGGCAAGGCTACACCTTC. As protein: CASTLLDRGQGYTF.